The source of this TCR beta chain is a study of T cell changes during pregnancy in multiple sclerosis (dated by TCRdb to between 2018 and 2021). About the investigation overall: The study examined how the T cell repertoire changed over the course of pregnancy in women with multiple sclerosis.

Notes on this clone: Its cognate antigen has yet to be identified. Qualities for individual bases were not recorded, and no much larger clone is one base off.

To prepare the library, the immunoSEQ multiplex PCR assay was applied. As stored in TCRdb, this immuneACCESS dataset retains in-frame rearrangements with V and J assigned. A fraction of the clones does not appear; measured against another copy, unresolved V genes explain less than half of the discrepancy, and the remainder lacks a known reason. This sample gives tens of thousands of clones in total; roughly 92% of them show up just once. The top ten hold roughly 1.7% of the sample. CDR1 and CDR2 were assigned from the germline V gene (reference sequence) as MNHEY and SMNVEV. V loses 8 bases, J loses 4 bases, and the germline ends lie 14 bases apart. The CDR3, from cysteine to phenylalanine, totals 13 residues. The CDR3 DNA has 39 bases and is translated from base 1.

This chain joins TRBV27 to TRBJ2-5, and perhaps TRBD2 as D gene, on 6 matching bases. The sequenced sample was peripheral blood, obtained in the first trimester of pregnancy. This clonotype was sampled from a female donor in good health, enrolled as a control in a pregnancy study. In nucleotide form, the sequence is TGTGCCAGCCCCGCGGGGACGGGAGAGACCCAGTACTTC. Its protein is CASPAGTGETQYF.